A single count supports the clone carrying this T cell receptor beta chain. Through Arm-PCR of CDR3 regions and iRepertoire HTBI primers, TCR beta libraries were built. TCRdb itself ran the multiplex PCR reads through MiXCR, one entry per CDR3 protein. The table records over 500,000 distinct CDR3 sequences, roughly 16% of them present only once. The sample is drawn from a study of regulatory T cells in long-lasting Graves disease. Time point of the sample: newly diagnosed GD, antithyroid drugs for less than 3 months. PBMC RNA was the source of the TCR library. The CDR3 is 17 residues long. Germline lookup yields CDR1 SGHTA and CDR2 FQGTGA. Between the trimmed V and J ends, which lost 0 bases and 8 bases, there was a span of 20 bases. The data were also submitted as part of a second study, on T cells in Graves' hyperthyroidism and ophthalmopathy.

The sequence was collected from a woman aged 25 to 39 with Graves disease. The rearrangement uses TRBV7-3 and TRBJ2-1, with D possibly TRBD2 on 5 matching bases. The material sequenced was peripheral blood mononuclear cells (PBMCs), taken at new diagnosis, from a patient treated with antithyroid drugs. CDR3 coding DNA: TGTGCCAGCAGCTTAACGGGTCCTGGAGCGGTGTACGATGAGCAGTTCTTC. Amino acid sequence: CASSLTGPGAVYDEQFF.